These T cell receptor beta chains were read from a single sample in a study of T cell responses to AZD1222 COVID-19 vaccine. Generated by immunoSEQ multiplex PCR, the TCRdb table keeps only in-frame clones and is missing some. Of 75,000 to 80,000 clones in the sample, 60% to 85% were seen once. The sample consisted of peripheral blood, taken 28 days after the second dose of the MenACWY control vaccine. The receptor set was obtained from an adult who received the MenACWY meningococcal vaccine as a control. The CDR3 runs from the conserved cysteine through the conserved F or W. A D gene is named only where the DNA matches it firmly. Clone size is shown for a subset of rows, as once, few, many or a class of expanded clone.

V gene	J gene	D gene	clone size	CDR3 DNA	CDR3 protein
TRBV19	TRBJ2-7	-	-	TGTGCCAGTAGTTCCCGAGGGGGAGCCGAGCAGTACTTC	CASSSRGGAEQYF
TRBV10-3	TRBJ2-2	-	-	TGTGCCACGTACGCAGACACCGGGGAGCTGTTTTTT	CATYADTGELFF
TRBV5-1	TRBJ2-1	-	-	TGCGCCAGCAGCCCGGGGGCCGGATGGTTCTTC	CASSPGAGWFF
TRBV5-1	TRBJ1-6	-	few	TGCGCCAGCAGCTTCGAACGAAATAATTCACCCCTCCACTTT	CASSFERNNSPLHF
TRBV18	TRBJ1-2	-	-	TGTGCCAGCTCACCACAACAGAGGAGGTTGGGAGGCTACACCTTC	CASSPQQRRLGGYTF
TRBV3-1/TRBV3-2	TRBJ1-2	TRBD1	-	TGTGCCAGCAGCCAAAGTGGGACAGCTAAGGGCTACACCTTC	CASSQSGTAKGYTF
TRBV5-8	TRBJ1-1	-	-	TGTGCCAGCAGCTTGGGAGTCAGAAACACTGAAGCTTTCTTT	CASSLGVRNTEAFF
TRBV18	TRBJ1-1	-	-	TGTGCCAGCTCACCACGTCGGGTGGCGGATGCTGAAGCTTTCTTT	CASSPRRVADAEAFF
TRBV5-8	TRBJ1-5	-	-	TGTGCCAGCTCCGGGGGCCTGAGGAGCAATCAGCCCCAGCATTTT	CASSGGLRSNQPQHF
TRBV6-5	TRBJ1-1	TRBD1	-	TGTGCCAGCAGATCCGGGACAGCGGGGACTGAAGCTTTCTTT	CASRSGTAGTEAFF
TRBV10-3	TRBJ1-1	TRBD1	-	TGTGCCATCAGTAAGACGACAGGGAGCGGCGGTATGAACACTGAAGCTTTCTTT	CAISKTTGSGGMNTEAFF
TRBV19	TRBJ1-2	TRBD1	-	TGTGCCAGTGCCAGGGGGACTGTCCGGGGGAATGGCTACACCTTC	CASARGTVRGNGYTF
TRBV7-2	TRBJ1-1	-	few	TGTGCCAGCAGCTTAGTTGAAAACACTGAAGCTTTCTTT	CASSLVENTEAFF
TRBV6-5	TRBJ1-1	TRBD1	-	TGTGCCAGCAGAAGACAGGGAAACACTGAAGCTTTCTTT	CASRRQGNTEAFF
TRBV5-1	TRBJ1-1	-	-	TGCGCCAGCAGAGAGGCTCCGGGGACTGAAGCTTTCTTT	CASREAPGTEAFF
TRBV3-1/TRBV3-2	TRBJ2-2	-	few	TGTGCCAGCAGCCAAGCATGGGAAACCGGGGAGCTGTTTTTT	CASSQAWETGELFF
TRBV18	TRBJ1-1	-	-	TGTGCCAGCTCAACGGACCCGAGTACTGAAGCTTTCTTT	CASSTDPSTEAFF
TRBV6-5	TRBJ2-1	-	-	TGTGCCAGCAGCGCGACCCGATTGGAGCAGTTCTTC	CASSATRLEQFF
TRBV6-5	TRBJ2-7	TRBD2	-	TGTGCCAGCAGTTACTCGTTTAGCGGGAGAACTAGCGAGCAGTACTTC	CASSYSFSGRTSEQYF
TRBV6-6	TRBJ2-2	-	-	TGTACCGCCGGTAGGGGCGACACCGGGGAGCTGTTTTTT	CTAGRGDTGELFF
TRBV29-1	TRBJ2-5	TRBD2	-	TGCAGCGTTGACTCTAGCGGGGGACTGGCACAGTACTTC	CSVDSSGGLAQYF
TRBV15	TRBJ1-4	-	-	TGTGCCACCAGCAGAGGGGAAGCGGGGGAAAAACTGTTTTTT	CATSRGEAGEKLFF
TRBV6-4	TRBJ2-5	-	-	TGTGCCAGCAGTCCGGACACAAGGGAGACCCAGTACTTC	CASSPDTRETQYF
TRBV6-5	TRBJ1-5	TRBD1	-	TGTGCCAGCAGGCCAACAGGGGGCAGCCAGCCCCAGCATTTT	CASRPTGGSQPQHF
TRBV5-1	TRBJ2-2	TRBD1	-	TGCGCCAGCAGCTTGGAGGGACAGGGGGCCGGGGAGCTGTTTTTT	CASSLEGQGAGELFF
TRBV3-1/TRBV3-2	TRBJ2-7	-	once	TGTGCCAGCAGCCAAGACAGTTACGAGCAGTACTTC	CASSQDSYEQYF
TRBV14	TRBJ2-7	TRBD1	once	TGTGCCAGCAGCCCAAGACCGGGACAGGGAGCCCACGAGCAGTACTTC	CASSPRPGQGAHEQYF
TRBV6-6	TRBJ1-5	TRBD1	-	TGTGCCAGCAGACTGGGGACAGTTGATCAGCCCCAGCATTTT	CASRLGTVDQPQHF
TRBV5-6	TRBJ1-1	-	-	TGTGCCAGCAGCCGTAACAGGATAGAAGCTTTCTTT	CASSRNRIEAFF
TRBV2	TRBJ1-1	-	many	TGTGCCAGCAGTGATCAGAAGGGGTATTCCTCCACTGAAGCTTTCTTT	CASSDQKGYSSTEAFF
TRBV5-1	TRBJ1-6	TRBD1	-	TGCGCCAGCAGCTTACAGGGGATCGCCTATAATTCACCCCTCCACTTT	CASSLQGIAYNSPLHF
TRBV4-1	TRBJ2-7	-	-	TGCGCCAGCAGCCCCCAGGAATACGAGCAGTACTTC	CASSPQEYEQYF
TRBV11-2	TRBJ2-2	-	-	TGTGCCAGCAGCTTACTCCAGAACACCGGGGAGCTGTTTTTT	CASSLLQNTGELFF
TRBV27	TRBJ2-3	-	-	TGTGCCAGCAGTTCGACAGGGAGGCACACAGATACGCAGTATTTT	CASSSTGRHTDTQYF
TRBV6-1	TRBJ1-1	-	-	TGTGCCAGCAGTGAAGGGCTGAGGATGAACACTGAAGCTTTCTTT	CASSEGLRMNTEAFF
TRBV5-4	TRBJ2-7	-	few	TGTGCCAGCAGCGGACTGTACGAGCAGTACTTC	CASSGLYEQYF